These 30 T cell receptor beta chains share one sample of origin, sequenced in a study of PD-1 blockade in classical Hodgkin lymphoma. This sample's time point: cycle 4 day 1 (C4D1), after five to seven weeks of nivolumab. Relapse after autologous stem cell transplantation occurred in every patient, and brentuximab vedotin exposure varied. CD4+ T cells were purified from thawed PBMCs by magnetic negative selection. Here immunoSEQ multiplex PCR was the method, and the copy in TCRdb shows in-frame clones only, minus some. This sample carries 20,000 to 25,000 clones, around 86% of them seen once, and the ten largest clones take 3% to 4%. Sequenced material: CD4+ T cells from blood, taken before the fourth cycle of nivolumab. The receptor set was obtained from a human donor with classical Hodgkin lymphoma.

This rearrangement joins TRBV7-2 to TRBJ1-3, with a tentative D call TRBD1 (5 bases). This CDR3 contains 16 residues. The V gene's germline CDR1 is SGHTA and CDR2 FQGNSA. Trimming pared 3 bases from V and 2 bases from J, leaving 14 bases between. CDR3 in amino acids: CASSFGTPTAGNTIYF. The DNA of the CDR3 is TGTGCCAGCAGCTTCGGGACCCCCACCGCTGGAAACACCATATATTTT.

This chain connects TRBV5-4 to TRBJ2-3; 12 bases match TRBD2. Germline trimming cut 3 bases from V and 4 bases from J; bases unmatched to any gene: 3. Looked up from germline, CDR1 is SGHNT and CDR2 is YYREEE (reference sequence). This CDR3 comprises 15 residues. The CDR3 here is CASSYPSGGADTQYF. The DNA of the CDR3 is TGTGCCAGCAGCTATCCTAGCGGGGGGGCAGATACGCAGTATTTT.

The CDR3 is CASSFSDYGTGELFF. The CDR3 region has the DNA TGTGCCAGCAGTTTTTCTGACTACGGTACCGGGGAGCTGTTTTTT. The V and J genes are TRBV7-8 and TRBJ2-2; D is perhaps TRBD2 (5 bases). CDR3 size: 15 residues. The germline V gene encodes CDR1 SGHVS and CDR2 FQNEAQ. The V end was cut by 6 bases, the J end by 5 bases, with 16 bases between. Filled out from reference TRBV7-8 and TRBJ2-2, the complete variable domain reads GAGVSQSPRYKVAKRGQDVALRCDPISGHVSLFWYQQALGQGPEFLTYFQNEAQLDKSGLPSDRFFAERPEGSVSTLKIQRTQQEDSAVYLCASSFSDYGTGELFFGEGSRLTVL.

The rearrangement uses TRBV29-1 and TRBJ1-1; D is uncertain. Germline V gene sequence: CDR1 SQVTM, CDR2 ANQGSEA. V lost 4 bases, J lost 10 bases, and 19 bases lay in between. The CDR3 has 13 residues. This CDR3 reads CSVVVIGRLVAFF. CDR3 in DNA: TGCAGCGTTGTTGTTATCGGGCGGTTAGTAGCTTTCTTT.

The chain joins TRBV18 to TRBJ1-4; 7 positions agree with TRBD1. The V segment lost 5 bases and the J segment 4 bases; nucleotides outside the gene matches: 7. CDR3 size: 15 residues. CDR1 and CDR2 (germline): KGHSH, LQKENI. The CDR3 DNA sequence: TGTGCCAGCTCAGGCGGGACAGTACTTAATGAAAAACTGTTTTTT. It specifies CASSGGTVLNEKLFF.

The V gene is TRBV20-1, the J gene TRBJ2-7; 7 positions agree with TRBD1. J was trimmed by 5 bases and V by 5 bases; bases with no gene match: 3. Germline-derived CDR1 and CDR2 are DFQATT and SNEGSKA (reference sequence). The CDR3 has 11 residues. The CDR3, as DNA: TGCAGTGCTCGACAGGGTAACGAGCAGTACTTC. Protein product: CSARQGNEQYF.

This clone has more than one count but fewer than ten. The genes are TRBV9 and TRBJ2-3; no definite D call. Germline loops: CDR1 SGDLS, CDR2 YYNGEE. V was clipped by 3 bases and J by 0 bases, with 14 bases between them. The CDR3 consists of 16 residues. DNA for the CDR3: TGTGCCAGCAGCGCCCCCGGTACACCTAGCACAGATACGCAGTATTTT. It encodes CASSAPGTPSTDTQYF.

V gene TRBV5-5 combines with J gene TRBJ2-1; no reliable D call. CDR1 is SGHKS, CDR2 YYEKEE, per germline (reference sequence). The V and J ends lost 0 bases and 12 bases respectively, with 10 bases between them. The CDR3 consists of 12 residues. CDR3 region: CASSLERLGQFF. DNA of the CDR3: TGTGCCAGCAGCTTGGAACGTTTAGGGCAGTTCTTC.

This chain connects TRBV10-3 to TRBJ1-5; D perhaps matches TRBD1 (5 bases). Trimming took 6 bases from V and 7 from J, leaving 16 bases between them. In germline, CDR1 is ENHRY, CDR2 SYGVKD. The CDR3 consists of 14 residues. The chain's CDR3 is CAISQVSGDQPQHF. The CDR3 nucleotides are TGTGCCATCAGCCAAGTATCGGGGGACCAGCCCCAGCATTTT.

The rearrangement links TRBV7-8 to TRBJ1-1, with TRBD1 matching 9 bases. CDR1 is SGHVS, CDR2 FQNEAQ, per germline. The ends lost 0 bases at V and 4 bases at J; junction bases unmatched: 9. The CDR3 consists of 17 residues. Here the CDR3 reads CASSLAVYRGRGTEAFF. The CDR3 region has the DNA TGTGCCAGCAGCTTAGCGGTTTACAGGGGGCGAGGCACTGAAGCTTTCTTT.

V and J are TRBV11-3 and TRBJ1-1, with no clear D. Trimming took 5 bases from V and 1 from J, leaving 11 bases between them. Germline V gene data show CDR1 as SGHNT and CDR2 as YENEEA. CDR3 length equals 14 residues. The CDR3 here is CASSPTGWNTEAFF. The DNA of the CDR3 is TGTGCCAGCAGCCCAACCGGGTGGAACACTGAAGCTTTCTTT.

J is TRBJ1-1 and V is TRBV5-1, with D uncertain. The CDR3 loop spans 16 amino acids. Germline V gene sequence: CDR1 SGHRS, CDR2 YFSETQ. V was clipped by 2 bases and J by 0 bases, with 14 bases between them. CDR3 loop: CASSFRARVMNTEAFF. The CDR3 DNA follows: TGCGCCAGCAGCTTTAGGGCGCGGGTGATGAACACTGAAGCTTTCTTT.

This chain links TRBV11-2 with TRBJ2-1; 7 positions match TRBD1. V lost 6 bases and J lost 3; bases outside the gene matches: 5. Germline CDR1 SGHAT, CDR2 FQNNGV. The CDR3 length is 14 residues. CDR3 DNA: TGTGCCAGCAGAAAGGGGGCGGGCTACAATGAGCAGTTCTTC. As protein: CASRKGAGYNEQFF.

By sample share, this clone is medium-sized (0.01 to 0.1%). In the same sample, other DNA sequences code for this CDR3. The chain joins TRBV2 to TRBJ1-2; 7 bases map to TRBD1. The CDR3 loop spans 13 amino acids. J gave up 4 bases and V 6 bases, and 5 bases lay outside the gene matches. The germline V gene encodes CDR1 SNHLY and CDR2 FYNNEI. CDR3 in amino acids: CASSEDRSYGYTF. CDR3 nucleotides: TGTGCCAGCAGCGAGGACAGGTCCTATGGCTACACCTTC.

The chain joins TRBV18 to TRBJ2-1; 7 bases fit TRBD1. This CDR3 spans 16 amino acids. CDR1 is KGHSH and CDR2 is LQKENI in the germline V gene. V trimming: 3 bases; J trimming: 0 bases; junction bases outside the gene matches: 5. The CDR3 DNA is TGTGCCAGCTCACCCCAGGGGGTGAACTCCTACAATGAGCAGTTCTTC. This codes for CASSPQGVNSYNEQFF.

This rearrangement joins TRBV6-6 to TRBJ2-1; the match to TRBD1 covers 11 bases. The CDR3 runs to 16 residues. Trimming removed 2 bases from V and 7 bases from J; junction bases left unmatched: 7. Germline V gives CDR1 MNHNY, CDR2 SVGAGI (reference sequence). Here the CDR3 reads CASSYGGQGELNEQFF. The CDR3 DNA reads TGTGCCAGCAGTTACGGGGGACAGGGGGAGTTAAATGAGCAGTTCTTC.

This clone is a singleton in its sample. The V gene is TRBV6-5, the J gene TRBJ1-1; D gene unclear. Germline CDR1 and CDR2: MNHEY and SVGAGI. V was pared by 4 bases and J by 5 bases, with 11 bases between. This CDR3 has 13 residues. The CDR3 is CASSSLISTEAFF. The CDR3 DNA reads as TGTGCCAGCAGTTCCCTTATATCGACTGAAGCTTTCTTT.

The chain uses TRBV10-3 and TRBJ2-5; 7 bases are shared with TRBD1. Trimming took 6 bases from V and 5 from J; bases not matched to a gene: 12. Germline loops: CDR1 ENHRY, CDR2 SYGVKD. This CDR3 is built from 15 residues. The CDR3, as DNA: TGTGCCATCAGCGCCGAGGGGGCGTCGGGGGAGACCCAGTACTTC. Protein sequence: CAISAEGASGETQYF.

The chain employs TRBV10-3 and TRBJ2-3; the match to TRBD2 covers 11 bases. The CDR3 sequence is 15 residues long. Germline trimming cut 4 bases from V and 5 bases from J; bases unmatched to any gene: 5. Germline CDR1 and CDR2: ENHRY and SYGVKD. The chain's CDR3 is CAISGLAGRGDTQYF. As DNA, the CDR3 is TGTGCCATCAGTGGACTAGCGGGGAGAGGAGATACGCAGTATTTT.

This rearrangement joins TRBV29-1 to TRBJ1-2; TRBD1 agrees at 9 bases. Germline values: CDR1 SQVTM, CDR2 ANQGSEA. V shed 5 bases and J 6 bases; nucleotides not matched to a gene: 7. The CDR3 extends over 13 amino acids. In DNA, the CDR3 is TGCAGCGTTAGGGGACAGGGAACTGATGGCTACACCTTC. Its protein product is CSVRGQGTDGYTF.

This clone occurred a few times. V is TRBV30 and J is TRBJ1-3, with a possible D match to TRBD1 (6 bases). Trimming took 2 bases from V and 7 from J, leaving 15 bases between them. CDR1 and CDR2 from the germline V gene are GTSNPN and SVGIG (reference sequence). CDR3 length: 14 residues. DNA for the CDR3: TGTGCCTGGAGTTCCCTTGGGGGGCGTAACACCATATATTTT. Protein: CAWSSLGGRNTIYF.

This clone was found a few times. This sequence joins TRBV7-9 and TRBJ2-5; D is ambiguous. CDR1 is SEHNR, CDR2 FQNEAQ, per germline (reference sequence). The V gene lost 1 base and the J gene lost 5 bases, with 11 bases spanning the gap. The CDR3 covers 14 residues. CDR3 residues: CASSLDTATETQYF. The CDR3 region has the DNA TGTGCCAGCAGCTTAGACACGGCAACGGAGACCCAGTACTTC.

The genes are TRBV11-3 and TRBJ2-5, with D perhaps matching TRBD1 (5 bases). V was cut by 0 bases and J by 2 bases, with 22 bases left in between. The germline V gene encodes CDR1 SGHNT and CDR2 YENEEA. The CDR3 runs 19 residues. In DNA, the CDR3 is TGTGCCAGCAGCTTAGATCTTCTCAGCTGGCAGGGCAGACAAGAGACCCAGTACTTC. Translation gives CASSLDLLSWQGRQETQYF.

This clone came up a few times. CDR3 bases: TGTGCCAGCAGCTTAGGGGGAGCCAAAAACATTCAGTACTTC. Translating gives CASSLGGAKNIQYF. This chain joins TRBV5-8 and TRBJ2-4; D might be TRBD1 (6 bases). The CDR3 length is 14 residues. Germline assignment: CDR1 SGHTS and CDR2 YDEGEE. V was trimmed by 2 bases and J by 0 bases, leaving 6 bases between them.

The chain couples TRBV7-6 to TRBJ2-5, with D unclear. This CDR3 is built from 13 residues. The germline V and J ends were trimmed by 1 base and 5 bases, with 8 bases remaining between them. Germline lookup yields CDR1 SGHVS and CDR2 FNYEAQ. For the CDR3, the DNA is TGTGCCAGCAGCTTAGACTCTCAGGAGACCCAGTACTTC. Protein: CASSLDSQETQYF.

This rearrangement joins TRBV29-1 to TRBJ1-1, with 8 bases fitting TRBD1. V lost 4 bases to trimming and J lost 1 base; unmatched junction nucleotides: 5. In germline, CDR1 is SQVTM, CDR2 ANQGSEA. The CDR3 has 14 amino acids. CDR3: CSVASGTGNTEAFF. The CDR3 DNA follows: TGCAGCGTTGCTTCCGGGACAGGGAACACTGAAGCTTTCTTT.

V and J are TRBV10-3 and TRBJ1-1; D is possibly TRBD1 (5 bases). Germline values: CDR1 ENHRY, CDR2 SYGVKD. The CDR3 is 14 residues long. The V end lost 6 bases, the J end lost 3 bases, and 14 bases lay between the germline ends. In DNA form, the CDR3 reads TGTGCCATCAGGGGTCTTGGGGGGGACACTGAAGCTTTCTTT. Translation gives CAIRGLGGDTEAFF.

The chain links TRBV7-2 to TRBJ2-7; 8 bases are a match to TRBD2. The CDR3 runs to 12 residues. Trimming at V came to 4 bases and at J to 4 bases, leaving 0 bases not matched to a gene. Germline CDR1 and CDR2: SGHTA and FQGNSA. The CDR3 sequence: CASSSSGYEQYF. Here the CDR3 DNA reads TGTGCCAGCAGCTCTAGCGGGTACGAGCAGTACTTC.

The gene calls are TRBV28 and TRBJ2-2; 7 bases line up with TRBD2. V trimming: 7 bases; J trimming: 10 bases; junction bases outside the gene matches: 15. The length of the CDR3 is 15 residues. Germline V gives CDR1 MDHEN, CDR2 SYDVKM. CDR3 bases: TGTGCCAGCACACGCGGGGGAGGCGTACTCGTGGAGCTGTTTTTT. Translated, it gives CASTRGGGVLVELFF.

V gene TRBV7-3 combines with J gene TRBJ2-2, with D perhaps matching TRBD2 (5 bases). Germline loops: CDR1 SGHTA, CDR2 FQGTGA. The length of the CDR3 is 16 residues. V lost 5 bases and J lost 1, with 14 bases in between. CDR3 bases: TGTGCCAGCAGCGTCGTCCCTAGCCGGAACACCGGGGAGCTGTTTTTT. Its protein product is CASSVVPSRNTGELFF.